This T cell receptor (beta chain) was profiled in a study of type 1 regulatory T cells. As for the study in general: T-allo10 is a Tr1-enriched, alloantigen-specific CD4 T cell product made in vitro. Study-level points and caveats: Compared with non-type 1 regulatory T cells, type 1 regulatory T cells showed a more restricted TCR repertoire.

This clonotype was recorded many times. Antigen unknown. From the reads, TCRdb called clonotypes with MiXCR, one entry per CDR3 protein. The table records approximately 45,000 distinct CDR3 sequences, 12% of them present only once. The CDR3 is 17 amino acids. Germline V gene sequence: CDR1 MNHEY, CDR2 SVGEGT. Trimming took 5 bases from V and 5 from J; bases not matched to a gene: 8. The TCR comes from a human donor in good health. Sample: cultured non-Tr1 T cells, either the whole culture or a sorted T cell fraction (not recorded which). This sequence joins TRBV6-2 or TRBV6-3 and TRBJ2-1; 14 nucleotides align to TRBD2. The chain's CDR3 is CASSLRTSGRPHNEQFF. The CDR3 region has the DNA TGTGCCAGCAGTCTTAGGACTAGCGGGAGGCCCCACAATGAGCAGTTCTTC.